This T cell receptor (beta chain) came from a study of cytomegalovirus exposure and HLA in healthy donors (dated by TCRdb to the late 2010s). Describing the broader study: In an earlier analysis of some 610 of the donors, around 290 Gb of sequence data and some 120 million unique TCR beta sequences from 150 million to 200 million T cells were reported. In an earlier analysis of a few hundred of the donors, high-throughput TCR beta sequencing was used to judge whether each TCR beta V gene segment behaved as functional or pseudogenic. About 300 gigabases of sequencing data and approximately 93 million unique TCR sequences were included in an early release covering roughly 600 HLA-typed donors. Roughly five DR-DQ haplotypes were handled as single units for association and clustering, since linkage in the cohort was strong. On average, over 200,000 unique TCR beta nucleotide sequences were sequenced per donor among a few hundred genotyped donors of the cohort, with about 17% of those sequences being non-productive. The later analysis used no new phenotypic data to find candidate immune exposures, relying instead on TCR beta sequences and their occurrence across donors. All discovery cohort repertoires had been generated using a single sequencing platform. Class I and class II HLA loci were covered by the typing at four-digit resolution. High-throughput TCR immunosequencing, statistical association of individual TCRs with disease status, and machine learning were combined to predict cytomegalovirus infection status. The aim of the study was to test whether cataloging public T cell receptors could identify signatures of past pathogen exposure. Using immunosequencing, the study profiled T cell repertoires from around 680 subjects and related those repertoires to cytomegalovirus serostatus. The genetic ancestry cluster associated with self-reported Caucasian donors included 81% of the roughly 390 genotyped donors. Alongside the repertoire data, information on donor age, sex, ethnicity and CMV serostatus was compiled. Along with the roughly 700-subject first cohort, a separate validation cohort of 120 different subjects was used. Genome-wide SNP genotypes for about 55% of the roughly 670 donors were used in a later genetic analysis, which treated that subset as a discovery cohort. Typing coverage varied by locus: roughly 629-640 donors for A, B, C, DRB1 and DQB1; approximately 500 for DQA1; about 590 for DPA1; around 450 for DPB1. In a later analysis, previously published TCR beta repertoires from about 670 donors were re-analyzed and high-resolution HLA genotyping was added so that TCR occurrence patterns could be studied. The paper as a whole reports these results and caveats: Some IMGT-functional V segments, including TRBV6-2 and TRBV6-3, could not be distinguished by the 87-base-pair reads and were therefore excluded. An earlier analysis of approximately 500 of the donors showed that most TCR beta V segments appeared in productive rearrangements either about 87% or about 30% of the time, which broadly matched IMGT annotations. HLA typing was unavailable for some donors at each locus, so association tests used only the typed subset. Sequencing depth was assumed to be roughly uniform across donors in the presence/absence analyses, though that assumption may not hold. About 17 rarely observed V segments, including chromosome 9 orphons, were excluded from the earlier analysis of a few hundred of the donors because counts were too low. This cohort had only TCR beta chains sequenced, and the lack of alpha or paired-chain data limited which features could be detected. A later genetic analysis reported fewer N-insertions in productive TCRs among donors in an Asian-associated ancestry cluster than the roughly 700-donor mean. A group of highly shared sequence variants was considered likely to be a technical artifact of the sequencing pipeline. CMV serostatus was the only immune exposure information available for the cohort. In both the original and validation cohorts, the classifier was reported to diagnose cytomegalovirus status with high specificity and sensitivity. Assigning TCR associations to individual alleles was difficult when HLA alleles, especially DR and DQ, strongly co-occurred. The study listed over 150 TCR beta chains as associated with cytomegalovirus. A later genetic analysis associated a missense DCLRE1C variant with V-gene and J-gene trimming of TCR beta chains, and an independent cohort replicated the association. A few of the identified cytomegalovirus-associated TCR beta chains were confirmed in vitro to be specific for cytomegalovirus antigens. A further reported finding was that TCR beta sequences accurately predicted the HLA-A and HLA-B alleles for most subjects in the first cohort. The authors suggested that the approach could potentially be extended to other disease states and immunological phenotypes. A later analysis associated approximately 17,000 TCR beta sequences with specific HLA alleles at a false discovery rate of 0.05. According to a later analysis, parvovirus B19, influenza, CMV and Epstein-Barr virus appeared linked to several top co-occurrence clusters. Most TCR sequences were observed very rarely across donors, whereas some public TCRs were present in many individuals. In a later analysis, HLA-associated TCR beta chains showed more clonal expansion and lower generation probabilities than non-associated chains that were equally common. Linkage disequilibrium might explain the correlated functional status among segregating V segments, but an unknown experimental factor could not be excluded. According to a later analysis, TCR association rates differed among HLA loci, with DRB1 alleles showing the most associated TCRs and HLA-C alleles showing the fewest. According to a later analysis, most CMV-associated TCR beta chains appeared to be HLA-restricted, and the HLA associations seemed to be driven largely by CMV exposure.

There are a few counts of this clone. No cognate antigen has been identified for it. The record has no base qualities; no much larger clone is one base away. The germline ends are 7 bases apart after V is trimmed by 0 bases and J by 3 bases. Counted from cysteine to phenylalanine, this CDR3 has 14 amino acids. Of all the DNA, just the CDR3 is kept, 42 bases in frame from base 1. From a lookup of the germline V gene (reference sequence), CDR1 and CDR2 are SGHNT and YYREEE. The protocol used for the library was the immunoSEQ multiplex PCR assay. For the multiplex PCR, a mixture combining 60 forward primers for TCR Vbeta segments and 13 reverse primers for TCR Jbeta segments was used. The CDR3 region of rearranged TCR beta genes was amplified from genomic DNA by a multiplex PCR assay. On the Illumina HiSeq System, the amplified TCR beta libraries were sequenced as 87-base-pair reads. Concerning the study's data processing: In a later analysis, 70 million to 95 million unique TCR beta chains were counted across the approximately 670 repertoires, and roughly 11 million of these chains were shared by at least two donors. Raw reads were error-corrected and collapsed into unique sequences with a nearest-neighbor algorithm that merged closely related sequences to remove PCR and sequencing errors. To assign V, D and J gene segments, CDR3 sequences were aligned to IMGT reference sequences. Each retained sequence needed at least a six-nucleotide match to both a V gene segment and a J gene segment. A rearrangement was called productive if the CDR3 had no stop codons and remained in frame with V and J, and every other rearrangement was called non-productive. Following IMGT convention, CDR3 was defined as the stretch from the second conserved V-encoded cysteine up to the conserved J-encoded phenylalanine. The earlier analysis of 450 to 750 of the donors excluded any sequence lacking an unambiguous match to a single V gene segment. An earlier analysis of 587 of the donors called V segments functional above 56.7% productive rearrangements and segregating when the between-donor standard deviation exceeded 5%. A statistical classification framework was built to diagnose cytomegalovirus status from the catalog of TCR beta chain sequences. V and J gene assignment, in a later analysis, came from comparing TCR nucleotide sequences with IMGT/GENE-DB human TR gene sequences. In a later analysis, CDR3 sequences and most-parsimonious VDJ recombination scenarios were assigned using the TCRdist pipeline. In a later analysis, every TCR beta chain was defined by the combination of its CDR3 amino acid sequence and its V-gene family, and reads without a unique V-gene family were dropped. As a way to deal with suspected cross-contamination and a sequencing artifact, a later analysis dropped nearly 600 nucleotide sequences that were highly shared and had low generation probability. For each public chain, a later analysis derived a clonal expansion index from normalized ranks of inferred template counts within each repertoire. A later analysis computed generation probabilities with a VDJ recombination model fitted to out-of-frame rearrangements, and checked the results against IGoR. Hypergeometric tests were used in a later analysis to score TCR-TCR, TCR-HLA and TCR-CMV co-occurrence, with a repertoire-size bias correction applied to the TCR pairs. A later analysis estimated false discovery rates by permuting HLA or CMV assignments 20 times. In a later analysis, co-occurring TCRs were grouped using DBSCAN, with TCRdist sequence similarity added in when clustering inside HLA-allele-positive subsets. For co-occurrence clustering, repertoires with fewer than 30,000 or more than 120,000 public chains were excluded, along with a handful of repertoires with anomalous nucleotide sharing. Imported from immuneACCESS, the table was reduced by TCRdb to in-frame sequences with V and J called. These copies leave out some clones; in studies compared against another copy, an unresolved V gene accounts for under half, and the cause of the remainder is not known. V and J calls and clone size come straight from that table; D and trimming were deduced from the DNA. The sample profile shows about 190,000 clones; approximately 81% of them were found once. Clones ranked in the top ten supply about 0.26% of the sample.

The cohort comprised some 680 healthy bone marrow donors. At the time of sampling, every cohort member was nominally healthy, though immune exposures that went unrecorded were likely present. The donor tested CMV seronegative, placing the donor among the 350 or so seronegative members of the cohort. A peripheral blood sample was provided by each donor, and peripheral blood mononuclear cells were used for TCR beta sequencing. The Qiagen DNeasy Blood Extraction Kit was used to extract genomic DNA from the blood cell samples. Sequencing was performed on PBMCs. This chain joins TRBV5-4 to TRBJ1-3; there is no confident call for the D gene. This clonotype was obtained from a boy aged 10-17 years in good health and CMV-seronegative. Here the CDR3 is given as CASSLAPSGNTIYF. The DNA reads TGTGCCAGCAGCTTGGCCCCGAGTGGAAACACCATATATTTT. When the CDR3 is completed using the reference TRBV5-4 and TRBJ1-3 genes on either side, the full variable domain is ETGVTQSPTHLIKTRGQQVTLRCSSQSGHNTVSWYQQALGQGPQFIFQYYREEENGRGNFPPRFSGLQFPNYSSELNVNALELDDSALYLCASSLAPSGNTIYFGEGSWLTVV.